Listed below are T cell receptor beta chains from one sample, sequenced in a study of cytomegalovirus exposure and HLA in healthy donors. Measured with immunoSEQ multiplex PCR; TCRdb has only the in-frame clones, and not every one. Counted here are around 150,000 clones, more than 75% occurring once; the ten biggest clones make up around 1.9%. Input material: PBMCs. The receptors stem from a middle-aged man in good health and CMV-seronegative. CDR3s include the opening cysteine and the closing phenylalanine or tryptophan. Fields, in order: J gene, D gene, clone size, V gene, CDR3 DNA, CDR3 protein. A D gene is named only where the DNA matches it firmly. The listing skips clone size in some rows; elsewhere it reads once, few, many or a size class.

J: TRBJ2-1; D: NA; size: NA; V: TRBV9; DNA: TGTGCCAGCAGCGCAGACGCAGGTCCCGTTTACAATGAGCAGTTCTTC; CDR3: CASSADAGPVYNEQFF
J: TRBJ1-2; D: NA; size: NA; V: TRBV11-2; DNA: TGTGCCAGCAGCTTAGGGACAGTATATGGCTACACCTTC; CDR3: CASSLGTVYGYTF
J: TRBJ1-1; D: NA; size: NA; V: TRBV29-1; DNA: TGCAGCGTTTCGCGGGACTGGAACACTGAAGCTTTCTTT; CDR3: CSVSRDWNTEAFF
J: TRBJ1-2; D: NA; size: NA; V: TRBV29-1; DNA: TGCAGCGTTGTTAGGGGGGGCGGAATCTCTGACCAGGATGGCTACACCTTC; CDR3: CSVVRGGGISDQDGYTF
J: TRBJ2-3; D: NA; size: once; V: TRBV11-2; DNA: TGTGCCAGCAGCTTAGCGTGGAGGGTGGCAGATACGCAGTATTTT; CDR3: CASSLAWRVADTQYF
J: TRBJ2-6; D: NA; size: NA; V: TRBV5-1; DNA: TGCGCCAGCAACGAGTTTAGTGGGGCCAACGTCCTGACTTTC; CDR3: CASNEFSGANVLTF
J: TRBJ2-1; D: NA; size: NA; V: TRBV27; DNA: TGTGCCAGCAGTTTATTTGGGGAGTCCTACAATGAGCAGTTCTTC; CDR3: CASSLFGESYNEQFF
J: TRBJ2-1; D: NA; size: once; V: TRBV29-1; DNA: TGCAGCGTTGAAGATCTGGAGGGCAGGGTGCCCTACAATGAGCAGTTCTTC; CDR3: CSVEDLEGRVPYNEQFF
J: TRBJ1-2; D: NA; size: NA; V: TRBV6-5; DNA: TGTGCCAGCAGTTACTTGGACAGAATTTCCTATGGCTACACCTTC; CDR3: CASSYLDRISYGYTF
J: TRBJ1-4; D: NA; size: NA; V: TRBV18; DNA: TGTGCCAGCTCACCAGTCAGGGATGCAACTAATGAAAAACTGTTTTTT; CDR3: CASSPVRDATNEKLFF
J: TRBJ1-5; D: TRBD1; size: NA; V: TRBV2; DNA: TGTGCCAGCAGCAGCCGGACAGGGAATCAGCCCCAGCATTTT; CDR3: CASSSRTGNQPQHF
J: TRBJ2-3; D: TRBD2; size: NA; V: TRBV2; DNA: TGTGCCAGCAGTGAAGCGCGGGGGGCTTTGGTAGATACGCAGTATTTT; CDR3: CASSEARGALVDTQYF
J: TRBJ1-5; D: NA; size: NA; V: TRBV15; DNA: TGTGCCACCAGCAGAGATGGCCAGAGCAATCAGCCCCAGCATTTT; CDR3: CATSRDGQSNQPQHF
J: TRBJ2-3; D: NA; size: NA; V: TRBV5-1; DNA: TGCGCCAGCAGCTTGGATAGCGGCACAGATACGCAGTATTTT; CDR3: CASSLDSGTDTQYF
J: TRBJ1-1; D: TRBD1; size: NA; V: TRBV5-1; DNA: TGCGCCAGCGGGACAGGACCGAACACTGAAGCTTTCTTT; CDR3: CASGTGPNTEAFF
J: TRBJ2-2; D: NA; size: NA; V: TRBV27; DNA: TGTGCCAGCAGTCTCGGACGGGAAACCGGGGAGCTGTTTTTT; CDR3: CASSLGRETGELFF
J: TRBJ1-5; D: NA; size: NA; V: TRBV30; DNA: TGTGCCTTACGTCCCCAGGGGCCGCAGTCAAATCAGCCCCAGCATTTT; CDR3: CALRPQGPQSNQPQHF
J: TRBJ2-2; D: NA; size: NA; V: TRBV19; DNA: TGTGCCAGTAGTATAGTACCTGGCTGGTCCGGGGAGCTGTTTTTT; CDR3: CASSIVPGWSGELFF
J: TRBJ2-3; D: TRBD2; size: NA; V: TRBV5-8; DNA: TGTGCCAGCAGCGAACGGACTAGCGGGACGATTGCCGATACGCAGTATTTT; CDR3: CASSERTSGTIADTQYF
J: TRBJ1-5; D: TRBD1; size: NA; V: TRBV5-1; DNA: TGCGCCAGCAGCTTGGAGGGGGCGACTCAGCCCCAGCATTTT; CDR3: CASSLEGATQPQHF
J: TRBJ1-2; D: NA; size: NA; V: TRBV7-9; DNA: TGTGCCAGCAGCATACCGACAGGTTACTATGGCTACACCTTC; CDR3: CASSIPTGYYGYTF
J: TRBJ2-3; D: NA; size: NA; V: TRBV11-3; DNA: TGTGCCAGCAGCTTAGATCATGGGGCAGGCACAGATACGCAGTATTTT; CDR3: CASSLDHGAGTDTQYF
J: TRBJ2-7; D: NA; size: NA; V: TRBV7-9; DNA: TGTGCCAGCAGCTTAGATTGGGCAGGGATCGACGAGCAGTACTTC; CDR3: CASSLDWAGIDEQYF
J: TRBJ2-2; D: NA; size: NA; V: TRBV4-1; DNA: TGCGCCAGCAGCCAACGCCCCCGGGAGACCGGGGAGCTGTTTTTT; CDR3: CASSQRPRETGELFF
J: TRBJ1-4; D: NA; size: NA; V: TRBV7-2; DNA: TGTGCCAGCAGCCCCGAACAGGGAAGGAATGAAAAACTGTTTTTT; CDR3: CASSPEQGRNEKLFF
J: TRBJ1-5; D: NA; size: NA; V: TRBV6-5; DNA: TGTGCCAGCAGTTACGGAGGATCTCTTAGCAATCAGCCCCAGCATTTT; CDR3: CASSYGGSLSNQPQHF
J: TRBJ2-3; D: TRBD2; size: NA; V: TRBV4-3; DNA: TGCGCCAGCAGCCAAGATGGCGGGGGGGCTACAGATACGCAGTATTTT; CDR3: CASSQDGGGATDTQYF
J: TRBJ1-4; D: TRBD1; size: NA; V: TRBV29-1; DNA: TGCAGCGTAGCACAGACAGGGACTAATGAAAAACTGTTTTTT; CDR3: CSVAQTGTNEKLFF
J: TRBJ2-3; D: TRBD1; size: NA; V: TRBV5-5; DNA: TGTGCCAGCAGCTCGGAGACAGGGGGCACAGATACGCAGTATTTT; CDR3: CASSSETGGTDTQYF
J: TRBJ1-3; D: TRBD1; size: NA; V: TRBV10-1; DNA: TGCGCCACCTTGGACAGGGTAACAATCCCTGGAAACACCATATATTTT; CDR3: CATLDRVTIPGNTIYF
J: TRBJ2-2; D: NA; size: NA; V: TRBV27; DNA: TGTGCCAGCAGTCATAAGACTGGGGAGCTGTTTTTT; CDR3: CASSHKTGELFF
J: TRBJ1-4; D: TRBD1; size: NA; V: TRBV6-5; DNA: TGTGCCAGCAGTTACTCGACAGGGGTGGGAGAAAAACTGTTTTTT; CDR3: CASSYSTGVGEKLFF
J: TRBJ2-2; D: TRBD1; size: NA; V: TRBV7-9; DNA: TGTGCCAGCAGCTTAGTTGGGACAGCGAACACCGGGGAGCTGTTTTTT; CDR3: CASSLVGTANTGELFF
J: TRBJ2-1; D: NA; size: NA; V: TRBV4-1; DNA: TGCGCCAGCAGCCAAGATCAGCGATCCTACAATGAGCAGTTCTTC; CDR3: CASSQDQRSYNEQFF
J: TRBJ2-2; D: NA; size: NA; V: TRBV4-1; DNA: TGCGCCAGCAGCCAGATAGACAGTGCTATTGGGGAGCTGTTTTTT; CDR3: CASSQIDSAIGELFF
J: TRBJ2-4; D: TRBD2; size: NA; V: TRBV4-1; DNA: TGCGCCAGCAGCACGCAGACTAGCGGGTCCCAAACAGCCAAAAACATTCAGTACTTC; CDR3: CASSTQTSGSQTAKNIQYF
J: TRBJ2-5; D: NA; size: few; V: TRBV7-9; DNA: TGTGCCAGCAGCCAGGGGGAGACCCAGTACTTC; CDR3: CASSQGETQYF
J: TRBJ2-5; D: TRBD2; size: few; V: TRBV6-5; DNA: TGTGCCAGCGCACCGGGACTAGCTATGCAGACCCAGTACTTC; CDR3: CASAPGLAMQTQYF
J: TRBJ2-3; D: TRBD2; size: NA; V: TRBV7-9; DNA: TGTGCCAGCAGCGCAGGACTAGCGGGATACACAGATACGCAGTATTTT; CDR3: CASSAGLAGYTDTQYF
J: TRBJ2-5; D: NA; size: NA; V: TRBV9; DNA: TGTGCCAGCAGCGTTTCGGGACACACCCAAGAGACCCAGTACTTC; CDR3: CASSVSGHTQETQYF
J: TRBJ2-7; D: TRBD2; size: NA; V: TRBV18; DNA: TGTGCCAGCTCACCACCGTTGGGACAGCTGCTAGCGGGAGAAGTCTACGAGCAGTACTTC; CDR3: CASSPPLGQLLAGEVYEQYF
J: TRBJ2-5; D: NA; size: NA; V: TRBV5-5; DNA: TGTGCCAGCAGCTCCATCCCCCCCCAGGGTGGGAACGGAGAGACCCAGTACTTC; CDR3: CASSSIPPQGGNGETQYF
J: TRBJ1-1; D: NA; size: NA; V: TRBV11-1; DNA: TGTGCCAGCAGCTCTACAACCACAGACGGTACTGAAGCTTTCTTT; CDR3: CASSSTTTDGTEAFF
J: TRBJ2-7; D: TRBD2; size: NA; V: TRBV6-5; DNA: TGTGCCAGCAGTTCCCCCCGGGGACTAGGATACGAGCAGTACTTC; CDR3: CASSSPRGLGYEQYF
J: TRBJ2-7; D: TRBD2; size: NA; V: TRBV5-4; DNA: TGTGCCAGCAGCTTGGACGGACTAGCGGGAGTCGAGCAGTACTTC; CDR3: CASSLDGLAGVEQYF
J: TRBJ2-1; D: TRBD1; size: NA; V: TRBV7-7; DNA: TGTGCCAGCAGCTTGACAGGGGGGAGAGGCAATGAGCAGTTCTTC; CDR3: CASSLTGGRGNEQFF